Each of the 23 T cell receptor beta chains below was sequenced from the same sample in a study of long-term antiretroviral therapy in people with HIV. It was version v3.0 of the immunoSEQ assay that was run at survey level. The assay was immunoSEQ multiplex PCR, and TCRdb's table has in-frame clones only and misses some. The sample comprises 20,000 to 25,000 clones, about four fifths of which are singletons, and around 12% rests with the top ten. The specimen comprised unsorted PBMCs, sampled 0.1 years before starting antiretroviral therapy. These receptors originate from a man aged 35-49 years with HIV.

This clone has just a few counts. The chain employs TRBV19 and TRBJ1-2; D not resolved. The CDR3 runs 13 residues. The V gene's germline CDR1 is LNHDA and CDR2 SQIVND (reference sequence). V was cut by 3 bases and J by 8 bases, with 13 bases left in between. CDR3 region: CASSIGSRAGYTF. Written as DNA, the CDR3 is TGTGCCAGTAGTATTGGATCCAGAGCCGGCTACACCTTC.

The chain links TRBV6-6 to TRBJ2-2; 8 bases are shared with TRBD2. The V gene end was trimmed by 6 bases and the J gene end by 0 bases; junction bases not matched to a gene: 6. This CDR3 is built from 16 residues. Germline V gene lookup returns CDR1 MNHNY and CDR2 SVGAGI (reference sequence). CDR3 protein: CASSRFSGANTGELFF. Written as DNA, the CDR3 is TGTGCCAGCAGCCGCTTTAGCGGGGCGAACACCGGGGAGCTGTTTTTT.

The rearrangement links TRBV11-2 to TRBJ1-2; possible D gene TRBD1, 5 bases. The CDR3 runs 14 residues. V was cut by 4 bases and J by 7 bases, with 16 bases left in between. Germline V CDR1 and CDR2: SGHAT, FQNNGV. CDR3 amino acids: CASSSFDLRGGYTF. DNA of the CDR3: TGTGCCAGCAGCTCCTTTGACCTGAGGGGTGGCTACACCTTC. The full variable domain, in which reference TRBV11-2 and TRBJ1-2 provide the parts outside the CDR3, is EAGVAQSPRYKIIEKRQSVAFWCNPISGHATLYWYQQILGQGPKLLIQFQNNGVVDDSQLPKDRFSAERLKGVDSTLKIQPAKLEDSAVYLCASSSFDLRGGYTFGSGTRLTVV.

CDR3 sequence reads: CASSLGLAGGGTDTQYF. The DNA of the CDR3 is TGTGCCAGCAGCTTGGGACTAGCGGGAGGGGGCACAGATACGCAGTATTTT. The chain employs TRBV5-4 and TRBJ2-3, with 14 bases fitting TRBD2. Germline CDR1 is SGHNT and CDR2 is YYREEE (reference sequence). Trimming removed 0 bases from V and 1 base from J; junction bases left unmatched: 1. This CDR3 comprises 17 residues.

The chain combines TRBV7-2 with TRBJ1-1; possible D gene TRBD1, 5 bases. CDR1 and CDR2 (germline): SGHTA, FQGNSA. The CDR3 totals 14 residues. Trimming shortened V by 0 bases and J by 4 bases, and 9 bases separated the two germline ends. In DNA, the CDR3 is TGTGCCAGCAGCTTAGCATACAGGACCACTGAAGCTTTCTTT. Translated: CASSLAYRTTEAFF.

The V call is TRBV7-2, the J call TRBJ2-6; 7 bases match TRBD1. The CDR3 loop spans 16 amino acids. The trim removed 4 bases at V and 4 bases at J, leaving 7 bases unmatched. Germline V gives CDR1 SGHTA, CDR2 FQGNSA. CDR3 nucleotide sequence: TGTGCCAGCAGCTCTCACAGGGGATCCGGGGCCAACGTCCTGACTTTC. Translating gives CASSSHRGSGANVLTF.

The chain uses TRBV5-4 and TRBJ1-2; 12 bases match TRBD1. Germline V gene lookup returns CDR1 SGHNT and CDR2 YYREEE (reference sequence). The CDR3 runs 16 residues. V lost 4 bases and J lost 3; bases outside the gene matches: 7. The CDR3 DNA sequence: TGTGCCAGCAGCGACCCCGGGACAGGGGGCGACTATGGCTACACCTTC. Its translation: CASSDPGTGGDYGYTF. The entire variable domain, with the rest obtained from reference TRBV5-4 and TRBJ1-2, is as follows: ETGVTQSPTHLIKTRGQQVTLRCSSQSGHNTVSWYQQALGQGPQFIFQYYREEENGRGNFPPRFSGLQFPNYSSELNVNALELDDSALYLCASSDPGTGGDYGYTFGSGTRLTVV.

The count of this clone is one. V is TRBV7-2 and J is TRBJ2-1; TRBD1 agrees at 9 bases. J gave up 2 bases and V 8 bases, and 7 bases lay outside the gene matches. This CDR3 is built from 15 residues. The germline V gene has CDR1 SGHTA and CDR2 FQGNSA. CDR3 sequence reads: CASGKGTGPYNEQFF. The CDR3 nucleotides are TGTGCCAGCGGAAAAGGGACAGGGCCCTACAATGAGCAGTTCTTC.

The gene calls are TRBV27 and TRBJ1-5, with a tentative D call TRBD1 (6 bases). The CDR3 totals 14 residues. V was cut by 3 bases and J by 7 bases, with 13 bases left in between. Germline CDR1 reads MNHEY; CDR2 reads SMNVEV (reference sequence). CDR3 loop: CASSLTGARQPQHF. CDR3 in DNA: TGTGCCAGCAGTTTGACGGGGGCCCGACAGCCCCAGCATTTT.

The chain has TRBV28 and TRBJ2-7; D is unresolved. This CDR3 spans 14 amino acids. With 3 bases removed from V and 0 bases from J, the gap between germline ends came to 9 bases. Germline loops: CDR1 MDHEN, CDR2 SYDVKM. The CDR3 is CASSFQRSSYEQYF. The CDR3 coding sequence is TGTGCCAGCAGTTTCCAACGCAGCTCCTACGAGCAGTACTTC.

This clone has a handful of counts. The chain couples TRBV10-1 to TRBJ2-7, with TRBD1 matching 9 bases. The CDR3 has 15 amino acids. V lost 3 bases and J lost 5; bases outside the gene matches: 8. Germline V gives CDR1 WNHNN, CDR2 SYGVQD (reference sequence). CDR3 sequence reads: CASSDPGQGGHEQYF. CDR3 sequence (DNA): TGCGCCAGCAGTGACCCGGGACAGGGAGGCCACGAGCAGTACTTC.

This clone was recorded once. The chain has TRBV19 and TRBJ1-5, with D perhaps TRBD1 (5 bases). Germline V CDR1 and CDR2: LNHDA, SQIVND (reference sequence). CDR3 size: 15 residues. Trimming took off 3 bases at V and 6 bases at J, with 15 bases between the two ends. As DNA, the CDR3 is TGTGCCAGTAGTATTCAAAGGCAGGGCAGTCAGCCCCAGCATTTT. The encoded protein is CASSIQRQGSQPQHF.

This clone is medium-sized in the sample. The chain is built from TRBV6-5 and TRBJ2-7; 8 bases are a match to TRBD1. The CDR3 has 16 residues. V shed 0 bases, J shed 3 bases, and the junction held 7 bases outside the gene matches. In germline, CDR1 is MNHEY, CDR2 SVGAGI. The CDR3 is CASSYSKRQGLYEQYF. CDR3 in DNA: TGTGCCAGCAGTTACTCGAAAAGACAGGGGCTCTACGAGCAGTACTTC.

The rearrangement joins TRBV28 to TRBJ2-2; possibly TRBD2 for D (5 bases). The CDR3 has 14 amino acids. Trimming stripped 5 bases from V and 4 bases from J, with 11 bases between. Germline V lookup: CDR1 MDHEN, CDR2 SYDVKM. The CDR3 sequence is CASSLRALTGELFF. DNA of the CDR3: TGTGCCAGCAGTCTGAGGGCCCTCACCGGGGAGCTGTTTTTT.

The chain joins TRBV7-9 to TRBJ2-7; maybe TRBD2 (6 bases). Trimming cost V 5 bases and J 3 bases, with 20 bases left between them. CDR1 is SEHNR and CDR2 is FQNEAQ in the germline V gene (reference sequence). This CDR3 has 16 residues. The CDR3 bases are TGTGCCAGCAGCCTACTACCGGGGGACCCGAACTACGAGCAGTACTTC. Its protein product is CASSLLPGDPNYEQYF.

This chain links TRBV9 with TRBJ2-3; 10 nucleotides line up with TRBD2. Germline trimming cut 4 bases from V and 4 bases from J; bases unmatched to any gene: 9. Germline CDR1 SGDLS, CDR2 YYNGEE. The CDR3 covers 16 residues. The CDR3 bases are TGTGCCAGCAGCCCCGGGGCTAGCGGGGGTCCAGATACGCAGTATTTT. This translates into CASSPGASGGPDTQYF.

In its sample, this clone was seen a few times. The chain recombines TRBV27 with TRBJ1-2, with 7 bases fitting TRBD1. V shed 2 bases and J 4 bases; nucleotides not matched to a gene: 4. The CDR3 is 14 residues long. Germline values: CDR1 MNHEY, CDR2 SMNVEV (reference sequence). The CDR3 nucleotides are TGTGCCAGCAGTTTAGGGGGACAGCCCTATGGCTACACCTTC. Translated: CASSLGGQPYGYTF.

The V call is TRBV7-3, the J call TRBJ2-7; 10 positions match TRBD1. The CDR3 is 14 amino acids. Germline trimming cut 5 bases from V and 4 bases from J; bases unmatched to any gene: 5. Germline V gives CDR1 SGHTA, CDR2 FQGTGA. The CDR3 is CASSPGQGVYEQYF. The CDR3 DNA is TGTGCCAGCAGCCCCGGACAGGGGGTTTACGAGCAGTACTTC.

This clone was counted only a few times. The V and J genes are TRBV7-9 and TRBJ2-7, with 7 bases that match TRBD1. CDR3 length: 14 residues. The V and J ends lost 5 bases and 3 bases, in that order; junction bases with no gene match: 7. The V gene's germline CDR1 is SEHNR and CDR2 FQNEAQ (reference sequence). The CDR3 bases are TGTGCCAGCAGCCTGACAGGGATCAACTACGAGCAGTACTTC. Translating gives CASSLTGINYEQYF.

The CDR3: CATSRDRGSYEQYF. CDR3 in DNA: TGTGCCACCAGCAGAGATCGGGGGAGCTACGAGCAGTACTTC. The J gene is TRBJ2-7, the V gene TRBV15; D perhaps matches TRBD2 (6 bases). This CDR3 spans 14 amino acids. Germline V gene lookup returns CDR1 LNHNV and CDR2 YYDKDF (reference sequence). V dropped 0 bases and J dropped 3 bases, with 9 bases sitting between them.

CDR3 sequence: CASSPRQGSGVYEQYF. The CDR3 bases are TGTGCCAGCAGCCCCCGTCAAGGTAGCGGGGTCTACGAGCAGTACTTC. The V and J genes are TRBV7-2 and TRBJ2-7; 8 bases align to TRBD2. The V gene's germline CDR1 is SGHTA and CDR2 FQGNSA. There are 16 residues in the CDR3. V gave up 5 bases and J gave up 3 bases; unmatched junction bases: 12. Together with reference TRBV7-2 and TRBJ2-7, the CDR3 gives the full variable domain: GAGVSQSPSNKVTEKGKDVELRCDPISGHTALYWYRQSLGQGLEFLIYFQGNSAPDKSGLPSDRFSAERTGGSVSTLTIQRTQQEDSAVYLCASSPRQGSGVYEQYFGPGTRLTVT.

The chain carries TRBV4-3 and TRBJ1-2, with TRBD1 matching 7 bases. CDR3 size: 16 residues. The V segment lost 0 bases and the J segment 8 bases; nucleotides outside the gene matches: 12. Germline CDR1 and CDR2: LGHNA and YSLEER. The CDR3: CASSQDPRQGTFGYTF. The CDR3 region has the DNA TGCGCCAGCAGCCAAGACCCCCGACAGGGTACTTTCGGCTACACCTTC.

A single count supports this clone. This chain joins TRBV29-1 and TRBJ2-3, with 9 bases aligning to TRBD2. The germline gives CDR1 SQVTM, CDR2 ANQGSEA. Trimming cost V 7 bases and J 2 bases; bases outside gene matches: 4. The CDR3 consists of 13 residues. The CDR3 protein is CSASSGATDTQYF. CDR3 coding DNA: TGCAGCGCTTCTAGCGGGGCCACAGATACGCAGTATTTT.